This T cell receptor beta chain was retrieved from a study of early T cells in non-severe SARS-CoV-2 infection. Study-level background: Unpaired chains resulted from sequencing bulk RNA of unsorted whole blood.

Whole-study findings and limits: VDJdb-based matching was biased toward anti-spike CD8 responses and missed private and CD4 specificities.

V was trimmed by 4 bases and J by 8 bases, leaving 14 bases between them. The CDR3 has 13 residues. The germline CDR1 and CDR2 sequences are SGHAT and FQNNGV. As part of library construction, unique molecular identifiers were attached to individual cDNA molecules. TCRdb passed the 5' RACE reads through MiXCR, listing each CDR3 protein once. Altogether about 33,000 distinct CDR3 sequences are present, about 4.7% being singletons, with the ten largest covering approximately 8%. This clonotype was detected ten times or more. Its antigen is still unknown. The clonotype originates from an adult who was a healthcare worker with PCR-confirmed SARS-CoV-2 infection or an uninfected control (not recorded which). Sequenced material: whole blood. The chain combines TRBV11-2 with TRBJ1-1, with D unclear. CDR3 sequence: CASSYRAGIEAFF. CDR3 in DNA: TGTGCCAGCAGCTATCGAGCCGGGATAGAAGCTTTCTTT.